Following are 23 T cell receptor beta chains from one sample sequenced in a study of T cell responses to AZD1222 COVID-19 vaccine. Method: immunoSEQ multiplex PCR; TCRdb's copy keeps in-frame clones and lacks some. Found here are about 130,000 clones, over 90% of them singletons; the top ten hold approximately 6.3%. The sample here was peripheral blood, taken on day 0 of AZD1222 vaccination. These receptors all come from an adult in good health.

The table lists this clone with a few counts. The V and J genes are TRBV3-1 (or the pseudogene TRBV3-2) and TRBJ1-6, with 7 bases lining up with TRBD1. The CDR3 covers 16 residues. Trimming at V came to 1 base and at J to 7 bases, leaving 7 bases not matched to a gene. Germline CDR1 reads LGHDT; CDR2 reads YNNKEL (reference sequence). CDR3 sequence reads: CASSQGGTVINSPLHF. DNA for the CDR3: TGTGCCAGCAGCCAAGGTGGGACAGTTATAAATTCACCCCTCCACTTT.

This chain joins TRBV20-1 and TRBJ1-2, with 8 positions matching TRBD1. Germline loops: CDR1 DFQATT, CDR2 SNEGSKA (reference sequence). J was trimmed by 6 bases and V by 4 bases; bases with no gene match: 1. The CDR3 loop spans 11 amino acids. The CDR3 sequence: CSATGGNGYTF. The CDR3 DNA sequence: TGCAGTGCTACAGGGGGCAATGGCTACACCTTC.

This clone occurred once. The chain is built from TRBV18 and TRBJ1-3, with D possibly matching TRBD1 (5 bases). Germline-derived CDR1 and CDR2 are KGHSH and LQKENI. The CDR3 loop spans 16 amino acids. V dropped 6 bases and J dropped 0 bases, with 15 bases sitting between them. The CDR3 sequence is CASSAQDSHSGNTIYF. CDR3 nucleotide sequence: TGTGCCAGCTCTGCACAAGACAGCCACTCTGGAAACACCATATATTTT.

The chain combines TRBV4-1 with TRBJ2-1, with 10 positions matching TRBD2. CDR3 size: 15 residues. V was clipped by 3 bases and J by 5 bases; unmatched bases: 4. Germline V gene data show CDR1 as MGHRA and CDR2 as YSYEKL. CDR3 coding DNA: TGCGCCAGCAGCCACCGGACTAGCGGAGACAATGAGCAGTTCTTC. It specifies CASSHRTSGDNEQFF.

This chain joins TRBV4-2 and TRBJ2-2, with D perhaps assigned TRBD1 or TRBD2 (5 bases each). The CDR3 has 16 residues. With 0 bases removed from V and 8 bases from J, the gap between germline ends came to 16 bases. Germline CDR1 and CDR2: LGHNA and YNFKEQ. The CDR3 bases are TGTGCCAGCAGCCAAGAATGGCGAGGGGTGCGTGGGGAGCTGTTTTTT. It is translated as CASSQEWRGVRGELFF.

This clone was detected once. This chain connects TRBV3-1 (or the pseudogene TRBV3-2) to TRBJ2-7, with D possibly being TRBD1 or TRBD2 (5 bases each). This CDR3 has 14 residues. Germline CDR1 reads LGHDT; CDR2 reads YNNKEL (reference sequence). Trimming shortened V by 0 bases and J by 3 bases, and 9 bases separated the two germline ends. This CDR3 reads CASSQDVRGYEQYF. The CDR3 nucleotides read TGTGCCAGCAGCCAAGATGTGAGGGGCTACGAGCAGTACTTC.

The chain couples TRBV6-5 to TRBJ1-1; the D is unclear. V lost 4 bases and J lost 4, with 7 bases in between. This CDR3 has 12 amino acids. Germline CDR1 and CDR2: MNHEY and SVGAGI. CDR3 loop: CASSSAATEAFF. The CDR3 region has the DNA TGTGCCAGCAGTTCCGCAGCCACTGAAGCTTTCTTT.

The chain combines TRBV19 with TRBJ1-3; D unresolved. This CDR3 comprises 14 residues. Looked up from germline, CDR1 is LNHDA and CDR2 is SQIVND (reference sequence). V was pared by 3 bases and J by 3 bases, with 9 bases between. The CDR3 sequence is CASSISPYGNTIYF. DNA of the CDR3: TGTGCCAGTAGTATTAGTCCCTATGGAAACACCATATATTTT.

J is TRBJ1-5 and V is TRBV27; no clear D. In germline, CDR1 is MNHEY, CDR2 SMNVEV (reference sequence). The CDR3 totals 13 residues. The V end was cut by 5 bases, the J end by 0 bases, with 5 bases between. The CDR3 spells CASSTYSNQPQHF. The CDR3 DNA reads TGTGCCAGCAGTACCTATAGCAATCAGCCCCAGCATTTT.

The chain recombines TRBV30 with TRBJ1-5; 11 bases agree with TRBD1. Germline CDR1 GTSNPN, CDR2 SVGIG (reference sequence). V lost 0 bases to trimming and J lost 0 bases; unmatched junction nucleotides: 10. CDR3 length equals 19 residues. In DNA, the CDR3 is TGTGCCTGGAGTGTAAAACTAGGACAGGGGGCGTATAGCAATCAGCCCCAGCATTTT. This codes for CAWSVKLGQGAYSNQPQHF.

Here the CDR3 DNA reads TGCGCCAGCAGTTACAAGAGGTCTAATGAGCAGTTCTTC. It translates to CASSYKRSNEQFF. The chain combines TRBV4-3 with TRBJ2-1; D gene uncertain. The V end lost 6 bases, the J end lost 7 bases, and 13 bases lay between the germline ends. This CDR3 has 13 residues. Germline CDR1 LGHNA, CDR2 YSLEER.

The chain uses TRBV2 and TRBJ1-1; a weak D match, TRBD1 (6 bases). Deletions cut 10 bases from V and 1 base from J, with 19 bases between. The V gene's germline CDR1 is SNHLY and CDR2 FYNNEI. CDR3 length: 15 residues. CDR3: CAIGFWEGENTEAFF. CDR3 DNA: TGTGCCATAGGGTTTTGGGAGGGGGAGAACACTGAAGCTTTCTTT.

The chain combines TRBV4-1 with TRBJ2-1; D not resolved. Trimming stripped 2 bases from V and 10 bases from J, with 15 bases between. The CDR3 is 14 residues long. Germline V gene sequence: CDR1 MGHRA, CDR2 YSYEKL. CDR3 protein: CASSQTPLGREQFF. In DNA, the CDR3 is TGCGCCAGCAGCCAAACTCCCCTCGGGCGGGAGCAGTTCTTC.

This chain joins TRBV2 and TRBJ2-7, with D unclear. Trimming took off 7 bases at V and 0 bases at J, with 16 bases between the two ends. This CDR3 contains 15 residues. Germline CDR1 is SNHLY and CDR2 is FYNNEI. CDR3 nucleotides: TGTGCCAGCAAGTCGTCAGTGCTTAGCTCCTACGAGCAGTACTTC. Translation: CASKSSVLSSYEQYF.

The rearrangement uses TRBV10-1 and TRBJ2-7; a weak D match, TRBD2 (5 bases). The CDR3 is 12 amino acids. Germline assignment: CDR1 WNHNN and CDR2 SYGVQD (reference sequence). CDR3 residues: CPSGDLWEKQYF. The CDR3 DNA follows: TGCCCGTCTGGGGATTTGTGGGAGAAACAGTACTTC.

CDR3 bases: TGTGCCAGCAGCTTAGCGGGACGCAAGGGCACTGAAGCTTTCTTT. Translation: CASSLAGRKGTEAFF. J is TRBJ1-1 and V is TRBV11-2; weak D call: TRBD1 (5 bases). The CDR3 is made up of 15 amino acids. The germline V gene has CDR1 SGHAT and CDR2 FQNNGV. V was cut by 1 base and J by 4 bases, with 13 bases left in between. Based on the CDR3 plus reference TRBV11-2 and TRBJ1-1, the full variable domain is EAGVAQSPRYKIIEKRQSVAFWCNPISGHATLYWYQQILGQGPKLLIQFQNNGVVDDSQLPKDRFSAERLKGVDSTLKIQPAKLEDSAVYLCASSLAGRKGTEAFFGQGTRLTVV.

A single count supports this clone. The CDR3 bases are TGTGCCAGTAGTATTGAAGGGAAAAGGTCCGCCGAGCAGTACTTC. This gives the protein CASSIEGKRSAEQYF. This rearrangement joins TRBV19 to TRBJ2-7; D not resolved. Germline CDR1 is LNHDA and CDR2 is SQIVND (reference sequence). Trimming removed 3 bases at V and 6 bases at J, with 18 bases between. The CDR3 runs to 15 residues.

J is TRBJ2-7 and V is TRBV11-2; D possibly corresponds to TRBD1 (6 bases). Trimming cost V 0 bases and J 3 bases, with 12 bases left between them. CDR3 length: 15 amino acids. Germline V gene data show CDR1 as SGHAT and CDR2 as FQNNGV. Here the CDR3 DNA reads TGTGCCAGCAGCTTAGACCAGGGGCAGCACTACGAGCAGTACTTC. Protein: CASSLDQGQHYEQYF.

The chain uses TRBV3-1 (or the pseudogene TRBV3-2) and TRBJ1-4, with D hard to call. Germline CDR1 and CDR2: LGHDT and YNNKEL (reference sequence). V was clipped by 2 bases and J by 4 bases, with 14 bases between them. The CDR3 spans 16 residues. The CDR3 DNA reads as TGTGCCAGCAGCCAAATGTCCGGGCTAGGTAATGAAAAACTGTTTTTT. Translating it yields CASSQMSGLGNEKLFF.

The gene calls are TRBV24-1 and TRBJ2-5; no definite D call. Trimming removed 4 bases at V and 5 bases at J, with 10 bases between. The length of the CDR3 is 13 residues. Germline V gives CDR1 KGHDR, CDR2 SFDVKD. The CDR3 loop reads CATSDALAETQYF. As DNA, the CDR3 is TGTGCCACCAGTGACGCCCTCGCGGAGACCCAGTACTTC.

This chain links TRBV4-3 with TRBJ2-3, with 10 bases that match TRBD2. CDR1 and CDR2 from the germline V gene are LGHNA and YSLEER. This CDR3 contains 16 residues. J was trimmed by 1 base and V by 4 bases; bases with no gene match: 5. The CDR3, as DNA: TGCGCCAGCAGCCGGGTAGCGGGAGGAGGCACAGATACGCAGTATTTT. Amino acid sequence: CASSRVAGGGTDTQYF.

CDR3: CASSSTGDYGYTF. In DNA, the CDR3 is TGTGCCAGCAGTTCCACAGGGGACTATGGCTACACCTTC. This chain uses TRBV6-6 with TRBJ1-2; TRBD1 matches 7 bases. V lost 4 bases to trimming and J lost 3 bases; unmatched junction nucleotides: 2. Looked up from germline, CDR1 is MNHNY and CDR2 is SVGAGI (reference sequence). This CDR3 is 13 amino acids long.

The CDR3 is CASSGTGTGQETQYF. CDR3 in DNA: TGTGCCAGCAGTGGTACCGGGACAGGCCAAGAGACCCAGTACTTC. The rearrangement joins TRBV2 to TRBJ2-5, with 8 bases aligning to TRBD1. The CDR3 has 15 amino acids. CDR1 is SNHLY and CDR2 is FYNNEI in the germline V gene. With V trimmed by 4 bases and J by 1 base, 5 bases remained unmatched.